This T cell receptor beta chain comes out of a study of beta chain features in type 1 diabetes. This clone was observed a handful of times. Of the isolated RNA, all was reverse transcribed, and so the sequenced material was expressed TCRB transcripts. Profiling relied on immunoSEQ multiplex PCR, and the TCRdb table lists in-frame clones only, not all of them. Here the sample spans roughly 450,000 clones, approximately 15% being singletons. Germline V gene lookup returns CDR1 MNHEY and CDR2 SVGAGI. Trimming stripped 6 bases from V and 14 bases from J, with 23 bases between. The CDR3 totals 14 residues.

Sequences were obtained from naive CD4+ T cells from blood. The chain links TRBV6-5 to TRBJ2-1; no definite D call. The sequence was obtained from a man aged 30-40 years in good health. CDR3 bases: TGTGCCAGCAGCCCTATGGTCGATACGGTCTGGGAGTTCTTC. Translated, it gives CASSPMVDTVWEFF.